These 16 T cell receptor beta chains originate from one sample sequenced in a study of blood T cell repertoires in COVID-19. Some clones are missing from TCRdb's copy, which holds only in-frame ones; the method was immunoSEQ multiplex PCR. The data show around 250,000 clones, roughly nine tenths seen once. The material sequenced was peripheral blood. The receptors were gathered from a woman aged 60-75 years who had recovered from COVID-19.

The chain combines TRBV20-1 with TRBJ2-5, with a tentative D call TRBD2 (5 bases). The CDR3 contains 13 residues. Germline CDR1 and CDR2: DFQATT and SNEGSKA (reference sequence). V lost 3 bases and J 6 bases, leaving 14 bases between the germline ends. CDR3 DNA sequence: TGCAGTGCTAGTGGCGCGGGTCGCCAGACCCAGTACTTC. This translates into CSASGAGRQTQYF.

The chain links TRBV3-1 (or the pseudogene TRBV3-2) to TRBJ2-7; 10 nucleotides match TRBD2. This CDR3 spans 17 amino acids. After removal of 1 base from V and 4 bases from J, the junction contained 10 bases not matched to a gene. Germline CDR1 and CDR2: LGHDT and YNNKEL (reference sequence). CDR3 loop: CASSQGSGGAVHYEQYF. The DNA for the CDR3 is TGTGCCAGCAGCCAAGGGAGCGGGGGGGCCGTTCATTACGAGCAGTACTTC.

The CDR3 spells CASSIGGRAFYNEQFF. In DNA form, the CDR3 reads TGTGCCAGTAGTATAGGGGGCAGGGCCTTCTACAATGAGCAGTTCTTC. The rearrangement joins TRBV19 to TRBJ2-1; weak D call: TRBD1 (5 bases). Per the germline V gene, CDR1 is LNHDA and CDR2 is SQIVND (reference sequence). This CDR3 region has 16 residues. V was pared by 1 base and J by 3 bases, with 13 bases between.

The rearrangement uses TRBV5-4 and TRBJ2-3, with D perhaps matching TRBD1 (6 bases). Trimming stripped 3 bases from V and 5 bases from J, with 10 bases between. The CDR3 sequence is 13 residues long. The germline V gene has CDR1 SGHNT and CDR2 YYREEE (reference sequence). For the CDR3, the DNA is TGTGCCAGCAGCTCAGGGGTGGTAGATACGCAGTATTTT. The encoded protein is CASSSGVVDTQYF.

The chain combines TRBV3-1 (or the pseudogene TRBV3-2) with TRBJ2-3, with a tentative D call TRBD2 (6 bases). Trimming removed 3 bases at V and 1 base at J, with 8 bases between. The germline V gene encodes CDR1 LGHDT and CDR2 YNNKEL (reference sequence). This CDR3 has 14 residues. CDR3 bases: TGTGCCAGCAGCCAGAGGGAGGGCACAGATACGCAGTATTTT. It codes for CASSQREGTDTQYF.

V gene TRBV11-2 combines with J gene TRBJ2-1; 9 bases map to TRBD2. CDR3 size: 17 residues. The V segment lost 2 bases and the J segment 4 bases; nucleotides outside the gene matches: 9. Per the germline V gene, CDR1 is SGHAT and CDR2 is FQNNGV. The CDR3 coding sequence is TGTGCCAGCAGCTTAATTCGCGCTAGCGGGGCGTACAATGAGCAGTTCTTC. Translating gives CASSLIRASGAYNEQFF.

This chain links TRBV2 with TRBJ2-3; 11 bases agree with TRBD2. V gave up 8 bases and J gave up 4 bases; unmatched junction bases: 8. The CDR3 contains 15 residues. Germline V CDR1 and CDR2: SNHLY, FYNNEI. CDR3 coding DNA: TGTGCCAGCGGCTTAGCGGGGGGGACGGCAGATACGCAGTATTTT. It encodes CASGLAGGTADTQYF.

The rearrangement joins TRBV6-2 or TRBV6-3 to TRBJ1-6; 8 bases agree with TRBD1. The germline CDR1 and CDR2 sequences are MNHEY and SVGEGT. This CDR3 comprises 16 residues. The junction had 5 bases not matched to a gene; V was cut back by 0 bases and J by 7 bases. The CDR3 loop reads CASSYSAGGRNSPLHF. CDR3 DNA sequence: TGTGCCAGCAGTTACTCGGCAGGGGGCAGGAATTCACCCCTCCACTTT.

The chain joins TRBV19 to TRBJ1-2; D may be TRBD1 (6 bases). The CDR3 consists of 14 residues. V lost 5 bases and J 5 bases, leaving 15 bases between the germline ends. Germline values: CDR1 LNHDA, CDR2 SQIVND (reference sequence). This chain's CDR3 is CASSPGTSVYGYTF. For the CDR3, the DNA is TGTGCCAGTAGTCCAGGGACAAGTGTATATGGCTACACCTTC.

The rearrangement links TRBV7-8 to TRBJ2-7, with D perhaps matching TRBD1 (6 bases). V was trimmed by 7 bases and J by 0 bases, leaving 13 bases between them. Germline CDR1 and CDR2: SGHVS and FQNEAQ. The CDR3 length is 14 residues. In DNA, the CDR3 is TGTGCCAGCACCAGGGGAAGGACCTCCTACGAGCAGTACTTC. As protein: CASTRGRTSYEQYF.

The chain has TRBV6-5 and TRBJ1-2, with 8 positions matching TRBD1. This CDR3 has 14 amino acids. Trimming at V came to 0 bases and at J to 8 bases, leaving 5 bases not matched to a gene. The germline V gene encodes CDR1 MNHEY and CDR2 SVGAGI. The CDR3 nucleotides read TGTGCCAGCAGTTACTCGAGGGACAGGTTCGGCTACACCTTC. Residues: CASSYSRDRFGYTF.

V usage is TRBV7-3 and J usage is TRBJ1-5, with D possibly being TRBD1 (5 bases). This CDR3 spans 14 amino acids. Trimming left V 6 bases short and J 4 bases short, with 13 bases between. Germline values: CDR1 SGHTA, CDR2 FQGTGA. DNA of the CDR3: TGTGCCAGCAGTTCGGACCGGGGGAATCAGCCCCAGCATTTT. Its protein product is CASSSDRGNQPQHF.

The chain recombines TRBV29-1 with TRBJ2-2; no clear D. Trimming took 4 bases from V and 4 from J, leaving 7 bases between them. CDR3 length: 12 residues. CDR1 and CDR2 (germline): SQVTM, ANQGSEA. The CDR3 DNA follows: TGCAGCGTTGGGAGAGGCACCGGGGAGCTGTTTTTT. Its translation is CSVGRGTGELFF.

This chain joins TRBV2 and TRBJ2-7, with D possibly TRBD2 on 5 matching bases. Trimming removed 6 bases at V and 1 base at J, with 16 bases between. The CDR3 is 15 residues long. The germline CDR1 and CDR2 sequences are SNHLY and FYNNEI. As DNA, the CDR3 is TGTGCCAGCAGGGGTCGGGATCCCCTGTCCTACGAGCAGTACTTC. Encoded protein: CASRGRDPLSYEQYF.

This clone was seen more than once but under ten times. This rearrangement joins TRBV6-5 to TRBJ1-1, with D uncertain. Per germline, CDR1 MNHEY and CDR2 SVGAGI. The CDR3 loop spans 14 amino acids. Trimming took off 2 bases at V and 1 base at J, with 8 bases between the two ends. The CDR3, as DNA: TGTGCCAGCAGTTACGCTGCAGAGAACACTGAAGCTTTCTTT. Protein product: CASSYAAENTEAFF.

The chain has TRBV19 and TRBJ2-2; D is possibly TRBD1 (6 bases). Trimming left V 5 bases short and J 8 bases short, with 27 bases between. Germline lookup yields CDR1 LNHDA and CDR2 SQIVND (reference sequence). The CDR3 sequence is 18 residues long. CDR3 amino acids: CASSPLGQSLLRGGELFF. The CDR3 DNA is TGTGCCAGTAGTCCCCTCGGACAGTCCCTCCTTAGGGGTGGGGAGCTGTTTTTT.